This passage covers 29 T cell receptor beta chains from one sample sequenced in a study of T cell responses to AZD1222 COVID-19 vaccine. Clones were read by immunoSEQ multiplex PCR, and TCRdb kept only the in-frame ones, dropping some. The repertoire has over 85,000 clones, roughly 92% of them found once; the top ten carry 7.8%. The sequencing here drew on peripheral blood, taken on day 0 of AZD1222 vaccination. The receptors originated from an adult in good health.

The chain combines TRBV2 with TRBJ2-2, with D possibly being TRBD2 (6 bases). V lost 8 bases, J lost 4 bases, and 11 bases lay in between. The CDR3 has 13 residues. Germline CDR1 SNHLY, CDR2 FYNNEI. CDR3 bases: TGTGCCAGCGGCGGGATACGCACCGGGGAGCTGTTTTTT. Protein sequence: CASGGIRTGELFF.

The J gene is TRBJ2-3, the V gene TRBV4-2; TRBD1 is a possible D gene (5 bases). The CDR3 spans 14 residues. The ends were cut back, 0 bases at V and 4 bases at J, with 8 bases in the middle. Per germline, CDR1 LGHNA and CDR2 YNFKEQ. CDR3 bases: TGTGCCAGCAGCCAAGATCCAGGGTCAGATACGCAGTATTTT. Translation gives CASSQDPGSDTQYF.

The J gene is TRBJ1-1, the V gene TRBV7-8; D is unresolved. Deletions cut 1 base from V and 1 base from J, with 7 bases between. The CDR3 spans 14 residues. Germline CDR1 SGHVS, CDR2 FQNEAQ. DNA for the CDR3: TGTGCCAGCAGCTTAGTCGTAGGGAACACTGAAGCTTTCTTT. It translates to CASSLVVGNTEAFF.

The J gene is TRBJ2-2, the V gene TRBV24-1, with TRBD1 matching over 7 bases. Looked up from germline, CDR1 is KGHDR and CDR2 is SFDVKD. This CDR3 comprises 17 residues. V gave up 4 bases and J gave up 1 base; unmatched junction bases: 8. CDR3 loop: CATSDPGQRGNTGELFF. CDR3 coding DNA: TGTGCCACCAGTGACCCGGGACAGCGAGGGAACACCGGGGAGCTGTTTTTT.

In this sample, this clone turned up a few times. The CDR3 bases are TGTGCCAGCAGTTACTCGACAGGGGCAGCTCAGCCCCAGCATTTT. Translated, it gives CASSYSTGAAQPQHF. The J gene is TRBJ1-5, the V gene TRBV6-5, with 8 bases identical to TRBD1. The ends lost 0 bases at V and 6 bases at J; junction bases unmatched: 4. CDR3 length: 15 residues. Germline V gives CDR1 MNHEY, CDR2 SVGAGI.

This chain connects TRBV18 to TRBJ1-1, with D uncertain. V lost 2 bases and J 0 bases, leaving 13 bases between the germline ends. The germline CDR1 and CDR2 sequences are KGHSH and LQKENI. The CDR3 runs 16 residues. CDR3 bases: TGTGCCAGCTCACCAGCGGCAGGCCCGATGAACACTGAAGCTTTCTTT. Translating gives CASSPAAGPMNTEAFF. The variable domain in full, completed from reference TRBV18 and TRBJ1-1, reads NAGVMQNPRHLVRRRGQEARLRCSPMKGHSHVYWYRQLPEEGLKFMVYLQKENIIDESGMPKERFSAEFPKEGPSILRIQQVVRGDSAAYFCASSPAAGPMNTEAFFGQGTRLTVV.

This clone was found once. CDR3 coding DNA: TGTGCCAGCAGGGGGACAGGGGATATGATCGAGGCTAACTATGGCTACACCTTC. It translates to CASRGTGDMIEANYGYTF. The rearrangement uses TRBV28 and TRBJ1-2, with 10 nucleotides matching TRBD1. Germline V gene lookup returns CDR1 MDHEN and CDR2 SYDVKM. The CDR3 sequence is 18 residues long. The junction had 13 bases not matched to a gene; V was cut back by 6 bases and J by 0 bases.

The chain has TRBV7-8 and TRBJ1-2; TRBD1 matches 8 bases. Germline CDR1 SGHVS, CDR2 FQNEAQ. CDR3 length equals 14 residues. With 1 base clipped from V and 6 bases from J, the junction kept 4 bases outside the gene matches. The CDR3, as DNA: TGTGCCAGCAGCTTAGACAGGGGGAGTAATGGCTACACCTTC. Protein product: CASSLDRGSNGYTF.

The chain has TRBV9 and TRBJ1-2, with D possibly TRBD1 on 5 matching bases. The V gene lost 0 bases and the J gene lost 5 bases, with 14 bases spanning the gap. Germline V lookup: CDR1 SGDLS, CDR2 YYNGEE. This CDR3 contains 15 residues. For the CDR3, the DNA is TGTGCCAGCAGCGTAGGCGGGACGAACCTGTATGGCTACACCTTC. Amino acid sequence: CASSVGGTNLYGYTF.

The rearrangement uses TRBV19 and TRBJ2-7, with TRBD1 matching 10 bases. J lost 4 bases, V lost 5 bases, and 5 bases had no gene match. The germline gives CDR1 LNHDA, CDR2 SQIVND (reference sequence). The CDR3 runs to 14 residues. CDR3: CASSAGQGGYEQYF. CDR3 nucleotide sequence: TGTGCCAGTAGTGCTGGACAGGGGGGATACGAGCAGTACTTC. The full variable domain, rest sourced from reference TRBV19 and TRBJ2-7, is DGGITQSPKYLFRKEGQNVTLSCEQNLNHDAMYWYRQDPGQGLRLIYYSQIVNDFQKGDIAEGYSVSREKKESFPLTVTSAQKNPTAFYLCASSAGQGGYEQYFGPGTRLTVT.

The V call is TRBV28, the J call TRBJ2-7; no definite D call. The CDR3 contains 13 residues. Germline V lookup: CDR1 MDHEN, CDR2 SYDVKM. The V gene lost 6 bases and the J gene lost 7 bases, with 16 bases spanning the gap. CDR3 sequence reads: CASSPRTLGEQYF. The CDR3 DNA reads as TGTGCCAGCAGCCCCCGGACCTTGGGAGAGCAGTACTTC.

V and J are TRBV5-5 and TRBJ2-7; 8 bases line up with TRBD1. This CDR3 is 15 amino acids long. The junction had 14 bases not matched to a gene; V was cut back by 7 bases and J by 5 bases. From germline, CDR1 is SGHKS and CDR2 YYEKEE (reference sequence). The CDR3 protein is CASQVERTGFHEQYF. DNA of the CDR3: TGTGCCAGCCAGGTGGAACGGACAGGGTTCCACGAGCAGTACTTC.

The CDR3 protein is CASSPTNTGELFF. As DNA, the CDR3 is TGTGCCAGCAGCCCTACGAACACCGGGGAGCTGTTTTTT. This chain links TRBV7-9 with TRBJ2-2, with D uncertain. CDR1 and CDR2 from the germline V gene are SEHNR and FQNEAQ (reference sequence). CDR3 length: 13 residues. With 5 bases removed from V and 0 bases from J, the gap between germline ends came to 4 bases.

The V and J genes are TRBV6-5 and TRBJ2-7; a possible D gene is TRBD1 (6 bases). This CDR3 region has 15 residues. The ends were cut back, 0 bases at V and 4 bases at J, with 13 bases in the middle. CDR1 is MNHEY and CDR2 is SVGAGI in the germline V gene. The CDR3 sequence: CASSYSSGEGYEQYF. As DNA, the CDR3 is TGTGCCAGCAGTTACTCGTCAGGGGAAGGGTACGAGCAGTACTTC.

The V call is TRBV5-1, the J call TRBJ2-7, with 10 bases matching TRBD1. The CDR3 contains 15 residues. Germline V gene sequence: CDR1 SGHRS, CDR2 YFSETQ. With 1 base clipped from V and 3 bases from J, the junction kept 4 bases outside the gene matches. In DNA form, the CDR3 reads TGCGCCAGCAGCTTGACCGGGACAGGGGACTACGAGCAGTACTTC. It translates to CASSLTGTGDYEQYF.

The chain is built from TRBV6-5 and TRBJ2-7; 9 bases are shared with TRBD2. V shed 4 bases and J 1 base; nucleotides not matched to a gene: 5. CDR1 and CDR2 from the germline V gene are MNHEY and SVGAGI. This CDR3 spans 15 amino acids. The CDR3 reads CASSFSGGGSYEQYF. As DNA, the CDR3 is TGTGCCAGCAGTTTTAGCGGGGGAGGATCCTACGAGCAGTACTTC.

The CDR3 sequence: CASSLSNRAPREQYF. In nucleotides, the CDR3 is TGTGCCAGCAGCTTGAGTAACAGGGCCCCTCGGGAGCAGTACTTC. V gene TRBV5-6 combines with J gene TRBJ2-7, with D tentatively TRBD1 (6 bases). The V end was cut by 1 base, the J end by 7 bases, with 18 bases between. Germline V gene sequence: CDR1 SGHDT, CDR2 YYEEEE. The CDR3 totals 15 residues.

This rearrangement joins TRBV28 to TRBJ1-2, with D perhaps matching TRBD1 (6 bases). V was clipped by 2 bases and J by 4 bases, with 8 bases between them. From germline, CDR1 is MDHEN and CDR2 SYDVKM. The CDR3 sequence is 13 residues long. CDR3 coding DNA: TGTGCCAGCAGTTTAACAGGGAGCTATGGCTACACCTTC. Translated, it gives CASSLTGSYGYTF.

The chain combines TRBV7-3 with TRBJ2-3, with D hard to call. Per the germline V gene, CDR1 is SGHTA and CDR2 is FQGTGA. This CDR3 contains 12 residues. V lost 5 bases and J 3 bases, leaving 6 bases between the germline ends. CDR3 in amino acids: CASSEGTDTQYF. The CDR3 region has the DNA TGTGCCAGCAGCGAAGGGACAGATACGCAGTATTTT.

V usage is TRBV27 and J usage is TRBJ1-1; 9 bases agree with TRBD1. Germline V gene lookup returns CDR1 MNHEY and CDR2 SMNVEV (reference sequence). The junction had 8 bases not matched to a gene; V was cut back by 5 bases and J by 4 bases. CDR3 length equals 15 residues. The CDR3 DNA sequence: TGTGCCAGCAGTCCTATCACAGGGGGCTTCACTGAAGCTTTCTTT. It encodes CASSPITGGFTEAFF.

CDR3 nucleotides: TGTGCCAGCTCACCAAGGACAGCAAACAATGAGCAGTTCTTC. As protein: CASSPRTANNEQFF. The chain employs TRBV18 and TRBJ2-1; D may be TRBD1 (6 bases). Trimming left V 2 bases short and J 5 bases short, with 10 bases between. Germline CDR1 and CDR2: KGHSH and LQKENI. The CDR3 runs to 14 residues. The complete variable domain, with remaining parts taken from reference TRBV18 and TRBJ2-1, reads NAGVMQNPRHLVRRRGQEARLRCSPMKGHSHVYWYRQLPEEGLKFMVYLQKENIIDESGMPKERFSAEFPKEGPSILRIQQVVRGDSAAYFCASSPRTANNEQFFGPGTRLTVL.

The chain combines TRBV25-1 with TRBJ1-1; D possibly corresponds to TRBD1 (5 bases). The germline gives CDR1 MGHDK, CDR2 SYGVNS. CDR3 size: 14 residues. V lost 4 bases and J 2 bases, leaving 11 bases between the germline ends. The CDR3 loop is CASSGRTFNTEAFF. The CDR3 DNA follows: TGTGCCAGCAGTGGGAGGACATTCAACACTGAAGCTTTCTTT.

This sequence joins TRBV2 and TRBJ1-3; D is unresolved. The CDR3 has 13 amino acids. Per germline, CDR1 SNHLY and CDR2 FYNNEI. The germline V and J ends were trimmed by 5 bases and 0 bases, with 5 bases remaining between them. CDR3 sequence (DNA): TGTGCCAGCAGTCCGGTCTCTGGAAACACCATATATTTT. Translation: CASSPVSGNTIYF.

The J gene is TRBJ2-1, the V gene TRBV4-1, with TRBD2 matching over 9 bases. V shed 0 bases and J 6 bases; nucleotides not matched to a gene: 6. This CDR3 has 16 residues. Germline V CDR1 and CDR2: MGHRA, YSYEKL. The CDR3 region is CASSQDQAGGFNEQFF. The CDR3 region has the DNA TGCGCCAGCAGCCAAGACCAGGCGGGGGGGTTCAATGAGCAGTTCTTC.

The chain joins TRBV29-1 to TRBJ2-7, with D maybe TRBD1 (6 bases). The V gene's germline CDR1 is SQVTM and CDR2 ANQGSEA. The CDR3 runs 15 residues. V dropped 6 bases and J dropped 4 bases, with 22 bases sitting between them. The CDR3, as DNA: TGCAGCGTGGCACGAGGGGGATTTGGGGAATACGAGCAGTACTTC. Translated: CSVARGGFGEYEQYF.

This chain uses TRBV12-3 or TRBV12-4 with TRBJ2-7; possibly TRBD1 for D (5 bases). The V and J ends lost 1 base and 4 bases respectively, with 8 bases between them. The CDR3 is made up of 13 amino acids. The CDR3 protein is CASSLEHRYEQYF. The CDR3 coding sequence is TGTGCCAGCAGTTTAGAGCACAGGTACGAGCAGTACTTC.

This clone was observed once. The chain employs TRBV6-5 and TRBJ2-7; 8 bases line up with TRBD1. The ends lost 6 bases at V and 3 bases at J; junction bases unmatched: 7. Germline assignment: CDR1 MNHEY and CDR2 SVGAGI. The CDR3 contains 14 residues. The CDR3, as DNA: TGTGCCAGCAGCCCGGACAGGGACCTCTACGAGCAGTACTTC. The encoded protein is CASSPDRDLYEQYF.

The rearrangement joins TRBV5-1 to TRBJ1-2; D might be TRBD1 (5 bases). This CDR3 contains 15 residues. Trimming left V 7 bases short and J 1 base short, with 17 bases between. Per the germline V gene, CDR1 is SGHRS and CDR2 is YFSETQ. CDR3 sequence reads: CASRPGATINYGYTF. DNA of the CDR3: TGCGCCAGCCGGCCCGGGGCAACAATTAACTATGGCTACACCTTC.

CDR3 loop: CASSEVEGRTKAFF. The CDR3 nucleotides are TGTGCCAGCAGTGAAGTGGAAGGAAGGACCAAAGCTTTCTTT. The chain recombines TRBV6-1 with TRBJ1-1; D is ambiguous. The CDR3 runs 14 residues. Trimming stripped 1 base from V and 9 bases from J, with 15 bases between. Germline V gives CDR1 MNHNS, CDR2 SASEGT.